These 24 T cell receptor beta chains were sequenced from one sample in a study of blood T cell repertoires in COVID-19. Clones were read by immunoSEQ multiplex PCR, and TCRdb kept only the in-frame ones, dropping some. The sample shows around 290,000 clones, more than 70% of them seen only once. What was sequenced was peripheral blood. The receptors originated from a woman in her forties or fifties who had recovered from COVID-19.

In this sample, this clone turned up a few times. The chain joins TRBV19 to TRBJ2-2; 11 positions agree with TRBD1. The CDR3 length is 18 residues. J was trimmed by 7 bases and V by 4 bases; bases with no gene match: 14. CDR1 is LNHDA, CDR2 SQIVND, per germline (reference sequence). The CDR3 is CASSTTGTGGYQVGELFF. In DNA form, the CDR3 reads TGTGCCAGTAGTACCACAGGGACAGGGGGTTATCAAGTCGGGGAGCTGTTTTTT.

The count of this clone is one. CDR3 sequence: CASSTLRQGSYQPQHF. The CDR3 DNA follows: TGTGCCAGTAGTACCCTTCGACAGGGGAGCTATCAGCCCCAGCATTTT. The rearrangement joins TRBV19 to TRBJ1-5, with 8 bases identical to TRBD1. Looked up from germline, CDR1 is LNHDA and CDR2 is SQIVND (reference sequence). The CDR3 spans 16 residues. Losses at the gene ends were 4 bases for V and 5 bases for J; bases not matched to a gene: 10.

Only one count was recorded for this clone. The chain's CDR3 is CASTRDRGRGAFF. CDR3 in DNA: TGTGCCAGCACCCGGGACAGAGGTCGCGGAGCTTTCTTT. The chain combines TRBV2 with TRBJ1-1; 7 nucleotides agree with TRBD1. Trimming at V came to 7 bases and at J to 10 bases, leaving 12 bases not matched to a gene. The germline gives CDR1 SNHLY, CDR2 FYNNEI. The CDR3 sequence is 13 residues long.

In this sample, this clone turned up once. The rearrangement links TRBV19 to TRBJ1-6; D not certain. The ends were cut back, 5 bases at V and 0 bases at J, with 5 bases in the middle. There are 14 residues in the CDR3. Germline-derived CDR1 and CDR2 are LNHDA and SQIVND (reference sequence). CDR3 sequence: CASSLVSYNSPLHF. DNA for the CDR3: TGTGCCAGTAGTCTCGTCTCCTATAATTCACCCCTCCACTTT.

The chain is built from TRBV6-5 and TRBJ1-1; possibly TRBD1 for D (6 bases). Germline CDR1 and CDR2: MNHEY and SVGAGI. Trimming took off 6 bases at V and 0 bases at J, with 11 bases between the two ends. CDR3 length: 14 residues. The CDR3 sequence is CASRQGRVNTEAFF. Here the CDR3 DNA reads TGTGCCAGCAGACAGGGACGGGTGAACACTGAAGCTTTCTTT.

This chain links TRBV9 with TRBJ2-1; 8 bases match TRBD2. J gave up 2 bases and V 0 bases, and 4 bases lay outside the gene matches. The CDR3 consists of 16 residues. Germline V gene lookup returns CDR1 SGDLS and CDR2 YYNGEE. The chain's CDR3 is CASSVEWRGAYNEQFF. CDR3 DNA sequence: TGTGCCAGCAGCGTAGAATGGCGGGGGGCCTACAATGAGCAGTTCTTC.

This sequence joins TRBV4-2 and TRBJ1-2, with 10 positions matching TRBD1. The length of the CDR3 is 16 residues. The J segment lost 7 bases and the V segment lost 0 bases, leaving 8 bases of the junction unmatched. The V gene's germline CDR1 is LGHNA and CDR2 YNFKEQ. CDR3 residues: CASSQDLLDRGFGYTF. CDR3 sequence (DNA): TGTGCCAGCAGCCAAGACTTGTTGGACAGGGGGTTTGGCTACACCTTC.

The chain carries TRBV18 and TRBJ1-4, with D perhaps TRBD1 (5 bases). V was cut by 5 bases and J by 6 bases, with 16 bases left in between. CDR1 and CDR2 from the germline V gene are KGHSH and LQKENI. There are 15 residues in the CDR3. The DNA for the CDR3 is TGTGCCAGCTCATCGAATCAGGGATGGGATGAAAAACTGTTTTTT. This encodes CASSSNQGWDEKLFF.

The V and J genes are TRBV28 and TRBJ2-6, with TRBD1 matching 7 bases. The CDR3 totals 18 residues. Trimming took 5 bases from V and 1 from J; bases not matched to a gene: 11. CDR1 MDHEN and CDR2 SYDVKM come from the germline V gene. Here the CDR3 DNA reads TGTGCCAGCAGTCCCAACCCCGGGACAGTTTCTGGGGCCAACGTCCTGACTTTC. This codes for CASSPNPGTVSGANVLTF. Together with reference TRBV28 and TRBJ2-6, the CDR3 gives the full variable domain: DVKVTQSSRYLVKRTGEKVFLECVQDMDHENMFWYRQDPGLGLRLIYFSYDVKMKEKGDIPEGYSVSREKKERFSLILESASTNQTSMYLCASSPNPGTVSGANVLTFGAGSRLTVL.

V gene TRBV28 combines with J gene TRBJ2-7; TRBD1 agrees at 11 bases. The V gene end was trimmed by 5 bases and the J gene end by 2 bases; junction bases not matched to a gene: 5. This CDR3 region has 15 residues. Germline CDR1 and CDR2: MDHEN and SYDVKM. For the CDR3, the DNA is TGTGCCAGCAGTACCAGGACAGGGGGCACCTACGAGCAGTACTTC. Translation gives CASSTRTGGTYEQYF.

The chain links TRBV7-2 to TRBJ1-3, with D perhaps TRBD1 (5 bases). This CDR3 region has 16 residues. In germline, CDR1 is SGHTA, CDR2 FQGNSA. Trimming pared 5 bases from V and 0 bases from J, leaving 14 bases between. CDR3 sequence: CASSPRGARSGNTIYF. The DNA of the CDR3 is TGTGCCAGCAGCCCCCGTGGGGCCCGCTCTGGAAACACCATATATTTT.

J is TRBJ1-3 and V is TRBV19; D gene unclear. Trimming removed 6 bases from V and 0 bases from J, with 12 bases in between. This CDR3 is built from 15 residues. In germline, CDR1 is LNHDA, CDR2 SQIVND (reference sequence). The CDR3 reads CASSWVRDSGNTIYF. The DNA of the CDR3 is TGTGCCAGTAGCTGGGTCCGGGACTCTGGAAACACCATATATTTT.

The CDR3 sequence: CASSWEGGKNSPLHF. The CDR3 DNA sequence: TGCGCCAGCAGCTGGGAGGGGGGGAAAAATTCACCCCTCCACTTT. The chain combines TRBV5-1 with TRBJ1-6; D is possibly TRBD1 (6 bases). Germline lookup yields CDR1 SGHRS and CDR2 YFSETQ. The CDR3 length is 15 residues. Trimming left V 3 bases short and J 7 bases short, with 14 bases between.

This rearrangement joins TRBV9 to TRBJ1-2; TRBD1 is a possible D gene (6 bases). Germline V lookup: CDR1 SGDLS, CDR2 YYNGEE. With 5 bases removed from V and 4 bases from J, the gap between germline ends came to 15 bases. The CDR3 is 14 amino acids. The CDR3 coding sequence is TGTGCCAGCAGAGAAACAGGGTCAGCCTATGGCTACACCTTC. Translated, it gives CASRETGSAYGYTF.

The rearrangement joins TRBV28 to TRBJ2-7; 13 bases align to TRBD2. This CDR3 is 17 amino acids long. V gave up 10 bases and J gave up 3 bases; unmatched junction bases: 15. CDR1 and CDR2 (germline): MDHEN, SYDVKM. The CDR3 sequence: CATGDRSLAGGHYEQYF. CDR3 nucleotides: TGTGCCACCGGGGACAGATCACTAGCGGGGGGGCACTACGAGCAGTACTTC.

CDR3 sequence: CASSQDETADQETQYF. The CDR3 nucleotides read TGTGCCAGCAGCCAAGATGAGACAGCCGACCAAGAGACCCAGTACTTC. V usage is TRBV3-1 (or the pseudogene TRBV3-2) and J usage is TRBJ2-5, with a possible D match to TRBD1 (5 bases). The CDR3 totals 16 residues. Germline V CDR1 and CDR2: LGHDT, YNNKEL (reference sequence). The V end lost 0 bases, the J end lost 0 bases, and 11 bases lay between the germline ends.

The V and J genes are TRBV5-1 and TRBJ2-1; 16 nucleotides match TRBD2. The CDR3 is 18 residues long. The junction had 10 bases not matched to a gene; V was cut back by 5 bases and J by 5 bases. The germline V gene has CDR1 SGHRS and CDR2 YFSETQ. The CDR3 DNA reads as TGCGCCAGCAGGGGGGGGCCGGGACTAGCGGGAGGGGACAATGAGCAGTTCTTC. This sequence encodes CASRGGPGLAGGDNEQFF.

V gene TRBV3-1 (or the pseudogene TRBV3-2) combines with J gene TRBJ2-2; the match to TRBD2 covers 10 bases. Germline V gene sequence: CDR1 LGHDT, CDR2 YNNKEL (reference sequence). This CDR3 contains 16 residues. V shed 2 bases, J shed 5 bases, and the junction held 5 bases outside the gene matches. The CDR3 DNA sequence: TGTGCCAGCAGCCAATTCCTAGCGGGGGTAACCGGGGAGCTGTTTTTT. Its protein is CASSQFLAGVTGELFF.

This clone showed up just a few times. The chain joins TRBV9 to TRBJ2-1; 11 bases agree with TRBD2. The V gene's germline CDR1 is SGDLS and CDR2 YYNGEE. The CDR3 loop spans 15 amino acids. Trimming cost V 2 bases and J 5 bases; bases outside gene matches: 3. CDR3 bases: TGTGCCAGCAGCGTCGGGACTAGCGGCGACAATGAGCAGTTCTTC. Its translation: CASSVGTSGDNEQFF.

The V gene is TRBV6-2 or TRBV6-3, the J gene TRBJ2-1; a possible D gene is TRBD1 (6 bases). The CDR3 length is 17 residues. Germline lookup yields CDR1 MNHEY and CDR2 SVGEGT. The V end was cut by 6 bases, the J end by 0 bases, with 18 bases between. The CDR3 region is CASSPARGVDSYNEQFF. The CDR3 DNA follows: TGTGCCAGCAGCCCCGCCAGGGGCGTGGACTCCTACAATGAGCAGTTCTTC.

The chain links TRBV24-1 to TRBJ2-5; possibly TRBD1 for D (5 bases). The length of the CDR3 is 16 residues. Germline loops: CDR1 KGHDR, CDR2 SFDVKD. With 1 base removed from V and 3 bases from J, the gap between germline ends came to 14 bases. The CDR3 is CATSDFTGLGKETQYF. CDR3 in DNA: TGTGCCACCAGTGATTTCACAGGCCTAGGGAAAGAGACCCAGTACTTC.

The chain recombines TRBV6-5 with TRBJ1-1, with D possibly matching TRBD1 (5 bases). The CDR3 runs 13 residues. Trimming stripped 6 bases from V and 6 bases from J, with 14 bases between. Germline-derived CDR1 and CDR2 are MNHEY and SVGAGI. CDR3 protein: CASSLGRVAEAFF. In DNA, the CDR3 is TGTGCCAGCAGCCTGGGCAGGGTCGCTGAAGCTTTCTTT.

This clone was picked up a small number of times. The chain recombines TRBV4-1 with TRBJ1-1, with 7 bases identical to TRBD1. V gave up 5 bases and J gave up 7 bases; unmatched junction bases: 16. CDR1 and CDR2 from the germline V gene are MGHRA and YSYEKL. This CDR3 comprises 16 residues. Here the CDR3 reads CASSKTPGIRDSEAFF. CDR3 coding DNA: TGCGCCAGCAGCAAAACCCCAGGAATCCGGGACAGTGAAGCTTTCTTT.

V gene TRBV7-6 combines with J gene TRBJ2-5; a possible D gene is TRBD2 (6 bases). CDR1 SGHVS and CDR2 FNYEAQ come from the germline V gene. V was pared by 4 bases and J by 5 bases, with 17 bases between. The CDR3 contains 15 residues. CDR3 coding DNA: TGTGCCAGCAGCTCACGATGGGGCCGGGGGGAGACCCAGTACTTC. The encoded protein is CASSSRWGRGETQYF.